This T cell receptor (beta chain) stems from a study of cytomegalovirus exposure and HLA in healthy donors. Study-wide findings and caveats: A missense variant in DCLRE1C was later tied to TCR beta V- and J-gene trimming. Cytomegalovirus association was assigned to about 150 TCR beta chains. It was likely that a cluster of highly shared sequence variants was a sequencing artifact.

V shed 2 bases and J shed 9 bases, with 20 bases lying between them. This CDR3 contains 15 residues. Germline values: CDR1 LNHDA, CDR2 SQIVND (reference sequence). 13 Jbeta primers and 60 Vbeta primers were used for the PCR. Libraries were prepared by immunoSEQ multiplex PCR; TCRdb keeps only in-frame clonotypes and omits some of them. Of about 220,000 clones listed, roughly 82% were seen once; the top ten hold 6%. With respect to this clone: What it binds is not known.

The sequence came from a man aged 35 to 55 in good health and CMV-seropositive. Sequenced sample: PBMCs. V and J are TRBV19 and TRBJ2-7, with D unclear. The CDR3 loop is CASSITQDWQTGQYF. In nucleotides, the CDR3 is TGTGCCAGTAGTATAACTCAGGATTGGCAAACCGGGCAGTACTTC.